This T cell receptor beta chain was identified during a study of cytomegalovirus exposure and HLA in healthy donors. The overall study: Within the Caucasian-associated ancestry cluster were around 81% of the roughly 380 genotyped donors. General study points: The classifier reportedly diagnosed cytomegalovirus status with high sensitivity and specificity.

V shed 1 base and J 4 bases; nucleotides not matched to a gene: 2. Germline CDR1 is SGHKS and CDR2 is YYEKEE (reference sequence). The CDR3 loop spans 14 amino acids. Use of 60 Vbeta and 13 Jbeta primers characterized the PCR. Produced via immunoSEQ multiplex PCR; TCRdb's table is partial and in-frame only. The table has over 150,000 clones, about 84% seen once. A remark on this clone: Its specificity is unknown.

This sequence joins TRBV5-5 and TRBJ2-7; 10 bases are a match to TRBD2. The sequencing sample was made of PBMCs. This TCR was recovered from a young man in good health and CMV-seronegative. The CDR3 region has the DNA TGTGCCAGCAGCTTGAGGGGACTAGCGTACGAGCAGTACTTC. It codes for CASSLRGLAYEQYF.